This T cell receptor beta chain appears in the sequencing data of a study of OX40 agonist ivuxolimab in advanced cancers. Overall study context: Patients received intravenous ivuxolimab every 2 weeks at 0.01 to 10 mg/kg. Study outcomes and limitations: Normalized T-cell clonal expansion was also low in some nonresponders.

The CDR3 runs to 14 residues. Trimming pared 7 bases from V and 1 base from J, leaving 12 bases between. The germline V gene has CDR1 SGHRS and CDR2 YFSETQ. Only in-frame clones appear in the TCRdb table, and some are missing; sequencing was by immunoSEQ multiplex PCR. The repertoire consists of around 56,000 clones, with 85% to 90% occurring once and the leading ten covering just over 1.4%. About this clone: What it binds is unknown.

The clonotype comes from an adult with an advanced solid tumor such as melanoma, head and neck, liver or kidney cancer. The sequencing used CD4+ or CD8+ T cells sorted from blood, collected in a trial of the OX40 agonist ivuxolimab. The gene calls are TRBV5-1 and TRBJ1-3, with D tentatively TRBD1 (5 bases). In DNA, the CDR3 is TGCGCCAGCGGTCTAGGGACTTCTGGAAACACCATATATTTT. Its translation is CASGLGTSGNTIYF.